This T cell receptor beta chain is drawn from a study of blood T cell repertoires in COVID-19. Study-level background: The United States, Italy and Spain supplied acute and convalescent COVID-19 samples.

The CDR3 consists of 15 residues. Germline CDR1 is SGHRS and CDR2 is YFSETQ. The junction had 10 bases not matched to a gene; V was cut back by 3 bases and J by 5 bases. The repertoire was sequenced with immunoSEQ multiplex PCR; TCRdb's copy has only in-frame clones and lacks some. The repertoire consists of about 130,000 clones, with roughly 80% occurring once and the leading ten covering around 2.7%. The sequencing sample was made of peripheral blood. This chain uses TRBV5-1 with TRBJ1-2; TRBD1 matches at 7 bases. The clonotype was recovered from a woman of 80 years or more with acute or convalescent COVID-19. The CDR3 loop reads CASSSGQATGYGYTF. CDR3 nucleotide sequence: TGCGCCAGCAGCTCCGGACAGGCCACGGGTTATGGCTACACCTTC.